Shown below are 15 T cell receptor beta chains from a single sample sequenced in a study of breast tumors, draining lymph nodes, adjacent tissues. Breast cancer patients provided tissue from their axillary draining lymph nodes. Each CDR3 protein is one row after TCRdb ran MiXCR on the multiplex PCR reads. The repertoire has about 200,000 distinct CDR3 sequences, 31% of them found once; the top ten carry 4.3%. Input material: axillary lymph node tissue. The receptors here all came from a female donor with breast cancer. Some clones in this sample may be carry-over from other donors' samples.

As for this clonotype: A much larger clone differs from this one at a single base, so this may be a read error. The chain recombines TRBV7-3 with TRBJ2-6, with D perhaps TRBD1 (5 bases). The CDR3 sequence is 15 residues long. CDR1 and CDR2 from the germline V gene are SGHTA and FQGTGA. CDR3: CASSSGSSGANVLPF. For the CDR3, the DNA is TGTGCCAGCAGCTCCGGCAGCTCTGGGGCCAACGTCCTGCCTTTC. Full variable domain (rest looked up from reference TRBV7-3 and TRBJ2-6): GAGVSQTPSNKVTEKGKYVELRCDPISGHTALYWYRQSLGQGPEFLIYFQGTGAADDSGLPNDRFFAVRPEGSVSTLKIQRTERGDSAVYLCASSSGSSGANVLPFGAGSRLTVL.

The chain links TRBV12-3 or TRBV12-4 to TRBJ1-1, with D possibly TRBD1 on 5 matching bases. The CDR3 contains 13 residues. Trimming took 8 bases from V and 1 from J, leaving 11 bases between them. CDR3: CASRPTENTEAFF. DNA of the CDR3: TGTGCCAGCCGACCGACAGAGAACACTGAAGCTTTCTTT.

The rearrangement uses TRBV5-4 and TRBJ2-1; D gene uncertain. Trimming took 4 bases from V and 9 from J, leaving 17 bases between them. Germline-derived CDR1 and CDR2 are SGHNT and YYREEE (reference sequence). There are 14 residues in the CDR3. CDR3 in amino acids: CASSAYVKDGEQFF. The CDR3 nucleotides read TGTGCCAGCAGCGCCTACGTTAAAGACGGTGAGCAGTTCTTC.

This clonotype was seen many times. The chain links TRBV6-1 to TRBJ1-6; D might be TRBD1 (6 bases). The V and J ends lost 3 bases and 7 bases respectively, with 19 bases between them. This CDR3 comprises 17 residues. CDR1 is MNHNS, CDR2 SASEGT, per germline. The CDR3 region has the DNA TGTGCCAGCAGTGACCAGCCGCCGGGGGCGGGGAATTCACCCCTCCACTTT. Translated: CASSDQPPGAGNSPLHF.

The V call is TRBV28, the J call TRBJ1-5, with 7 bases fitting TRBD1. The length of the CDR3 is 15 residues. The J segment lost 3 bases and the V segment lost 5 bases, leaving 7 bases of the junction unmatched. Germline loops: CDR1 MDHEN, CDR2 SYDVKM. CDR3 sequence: CASSIFQGDNQPQHF. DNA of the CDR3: TGTGCCAGCAGTATCTTCCAGGGGGACAATCAGCCCCAGCATTTT.

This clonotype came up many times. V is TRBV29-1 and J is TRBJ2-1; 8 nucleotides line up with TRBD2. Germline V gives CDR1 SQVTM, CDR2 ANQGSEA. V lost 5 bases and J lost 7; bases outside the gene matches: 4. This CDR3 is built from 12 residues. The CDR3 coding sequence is TGCAGCGTTACCGGGACTAGAAATGAGCAGTTCTTC. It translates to CSVTGTRNEQFF.

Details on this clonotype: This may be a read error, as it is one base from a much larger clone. CDR3 sequence (DNA): TGTGCCAGCAGCTTGTGGCCGGGGACTGGGGCCAACGTCCTGACTTTC. Residues: CASSLWPGTGANVLTF. This sequence joins TRBV5-6 and TRBJ2-6; D is perhaps TRBD2 (5 bases). V was pared by 1 base and J by 2 bases, with 10 bases between. Germline V gene sequence: CDR1 SGHDT, CDR2 YYEEEE. The CDR3 consists of 16 residues. Variable domain in full (rest from reference TRBV5-6 and TRBJ2-6): DAGVTQSPTHLIKTRGQQVTLRCSPKSGHDTVSWYQQALGQGPQFIFQYYEEEERQRGNFPDRFSGHQFPNYSSELNVNALLLGDSALYLCASSLWPGTGANVLTFGAGSRLTVL.

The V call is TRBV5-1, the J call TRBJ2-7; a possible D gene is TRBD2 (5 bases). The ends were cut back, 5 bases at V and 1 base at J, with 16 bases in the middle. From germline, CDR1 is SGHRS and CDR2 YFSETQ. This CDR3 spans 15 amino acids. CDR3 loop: CASSQGLPSSYEQYF. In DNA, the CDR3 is TGCGCCAGCAGTCAAGGACTCCCGAGTTCCTACGAGCAGTACTTC. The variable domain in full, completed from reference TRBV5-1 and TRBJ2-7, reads KAGVTQTPRYLIKTRGQQVTLSCSPISGHRSVSWYQQTPGQGLQFLFEYFSETQRNKGNFPGRFSGRQFSNSRSEMNVSTLELGDSALYLCASSQGLPSSYEQYFGPGTRLTVT.

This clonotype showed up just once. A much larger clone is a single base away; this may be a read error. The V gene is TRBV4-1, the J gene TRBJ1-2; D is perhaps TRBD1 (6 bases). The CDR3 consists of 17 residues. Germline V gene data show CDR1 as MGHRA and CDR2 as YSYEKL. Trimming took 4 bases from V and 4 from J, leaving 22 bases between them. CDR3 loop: CASSRLPPTRGSYGYTF. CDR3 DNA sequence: TGCGCCAGCAGCCGACTCCCCCCGACCAGGGGAAGCTATGGCTACACCTTC.

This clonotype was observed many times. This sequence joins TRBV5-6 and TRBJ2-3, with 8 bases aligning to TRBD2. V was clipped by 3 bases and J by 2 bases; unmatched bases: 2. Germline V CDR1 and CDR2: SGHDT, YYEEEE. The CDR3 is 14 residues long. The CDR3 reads CASSWTSPTDTQYF. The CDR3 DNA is TGTGCCAGCAGCTGGACTAGCCCCACAGATACGCAGTATTTT.

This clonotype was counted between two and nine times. The CDR3 coding sequence is TGTGCCAGCTCGTCTTTGAGTGAGCAGTTCTTC. This gives the protein CASSSLSEQFF. The V and J genes are TRBV18 and TRBJ2-1; unclear D gene. The CDR3 has 11 residues. V lost 6 bases and J lost 9, with 9 bases in between. Germline V CDR1 and CDR2: KGHSH, LQKENI.

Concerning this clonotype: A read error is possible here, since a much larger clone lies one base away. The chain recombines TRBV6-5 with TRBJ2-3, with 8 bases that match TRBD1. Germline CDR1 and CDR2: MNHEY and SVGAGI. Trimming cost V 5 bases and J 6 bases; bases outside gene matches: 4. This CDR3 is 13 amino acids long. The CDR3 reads CASSTGGWDTQYF. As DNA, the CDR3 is TGTGCCAGCAGTACAGGGGGGTGGGATACGCAGTATTTT.

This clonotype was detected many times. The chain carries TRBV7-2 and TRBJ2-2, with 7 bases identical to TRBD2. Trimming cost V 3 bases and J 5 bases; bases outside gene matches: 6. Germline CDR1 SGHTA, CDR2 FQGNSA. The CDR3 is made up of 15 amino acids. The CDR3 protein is CASSFQRELTGELFF. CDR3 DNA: TGTGCCAGCAGCTTCCAGCGGGAATTGACCGGGGAGCTGTTTTTT. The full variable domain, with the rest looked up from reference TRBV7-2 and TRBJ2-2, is GAGVSQSPSNKVTEKGKDVELRCDPISGHTALYWYRQSLGQGLEFLIYFQGNSAPDKSGLPSDRFSAERTGGSVSTLTIQRTQQEDSAVYLCASSFQRELTGELFFGEGSRLTVL.

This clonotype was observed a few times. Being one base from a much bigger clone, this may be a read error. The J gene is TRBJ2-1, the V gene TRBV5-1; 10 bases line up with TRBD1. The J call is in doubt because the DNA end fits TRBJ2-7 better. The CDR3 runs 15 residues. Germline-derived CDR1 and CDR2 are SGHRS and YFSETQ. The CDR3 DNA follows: TGCGCCAGCAGCGCGACCGGGACAGGGGTGGATGAGCAGTACTTC. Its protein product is CASSATGTGVDEQYF.

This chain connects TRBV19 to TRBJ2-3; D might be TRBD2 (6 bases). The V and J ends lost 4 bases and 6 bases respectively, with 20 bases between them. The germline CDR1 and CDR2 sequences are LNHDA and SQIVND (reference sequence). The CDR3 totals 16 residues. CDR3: CASSTYGEASLDTQYF. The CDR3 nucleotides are TGTGCCAGTAGTACATACGGGGAGGCCTCCTTGGATACGCAGTATTTT.